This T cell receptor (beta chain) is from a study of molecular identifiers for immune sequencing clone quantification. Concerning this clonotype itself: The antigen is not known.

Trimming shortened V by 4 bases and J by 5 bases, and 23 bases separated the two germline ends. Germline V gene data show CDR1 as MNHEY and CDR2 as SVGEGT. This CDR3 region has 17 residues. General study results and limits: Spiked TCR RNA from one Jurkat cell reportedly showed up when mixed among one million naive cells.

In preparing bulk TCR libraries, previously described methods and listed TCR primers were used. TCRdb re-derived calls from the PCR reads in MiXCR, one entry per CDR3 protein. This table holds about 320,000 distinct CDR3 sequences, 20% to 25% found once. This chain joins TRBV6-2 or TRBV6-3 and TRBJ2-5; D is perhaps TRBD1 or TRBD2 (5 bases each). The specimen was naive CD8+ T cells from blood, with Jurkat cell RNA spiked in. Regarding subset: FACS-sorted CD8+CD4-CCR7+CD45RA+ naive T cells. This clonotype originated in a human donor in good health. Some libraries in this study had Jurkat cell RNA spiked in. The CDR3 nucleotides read TGTGCCAGCAGTTTCCGAACGGATCGAGGGGCCTGGGAGACCCAGTACTTC. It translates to CASSFRTDRGAWETQYF.